This section outlines one T cell receptor beta chain sequence together with its context. This clonotype was seen at least ten times. No cognate antigen has been identified for it. Base qualities are not recorded, but no much larger clone differs from it by a single base. This entry is derived from a study of regulatory T cells in long-lasting Graves disease (dated by TCRdb to about 2021). The study in broad terms: Antithyroid drugs had been taken for less than 3 months by newly diagnosed Graves' disease patients. Patients with persistent Graves' disease were compared with patients with newly diagnosed Graves' disease using TCR sequencing and RNA sequencing of peripheral blood. The study took place in China and was registered as a clinical trial. A total of roughly 35 samples underwent TCR sequencing: some 13 from persistent and some 20 from newly diagnosed Graves' disease patients. Findings and caveats that apply to the study as a whole: Lower TCR Shannon entropy and fewer highly expanded clones were observed in persistent Graves' disease patients than in newly diagnosed patients, which suggested clonal expansion. Persistent disease showed preferential use of TRBV28, TRBJ1-2 and TRBJ2-5, whereas newly diagnosed disease favored TRBV20-1 and TRBJ2-1. As a limitation, the authors acknowledged that the small sample size may reduce accuracy. Persistent patients shared more public clonotypes among themselves (roughly 2,700) than newly diagnosed patients did (approximately 970). Only the TCR beta chain was sequenced and analyzed. Only peripheral blood was studied, because thyroid tissue, the primary lesion, was inaccessible.

Sample time point, as interpreted from the label and publication: newly diagnosed GD, antithyroid drugs for less than 3 months. For both TCR sequencing and RNA sequencing, RNA was extracted from PBMCs in TRIzol. The diagnosis of Graves' disease followed American Thyroid Association guidelines. Patients for the study were recruited at an endocrinology department in Xi'an, China. Each patient gave about 10 milliliters of peripheral blood, collected in an EDTA anticoagulant tube. Ficoll Paque Plus density gradient separation was used to isolate PBMCs, and no further T cell sorting was done. An Agilent 2100 Bioanalyzer and agarose gel were used to check RNA quality, while a NanoDrop 2000 measured RNA concentration. CDR1 and CDR2, per the germline V gene (reference sequence), are DFQATT and SNEGSKA. V is pared back by 6 bases and J by 0 bases, with 9 bases lying between the germline termini. The CDR3 sequence holds 13 residues, the cysteine and phenylalanine included. The kept DNA is CDR3 alone, 39 bases in frame from the first base.

The library came from multiplex PCR. This sample was sequenced with an Illumina HiSeq 4000. To build TCR beta libraries, CDR3 regions were amplified by Arm-PCR using iRepertoire HTBI primers. Before sequencing, the PCR products underwent gel purification. Under the source paper's analysis protocol: Gene usage analysis of CDR3 amino acid clonotypes used the 55 to 80 TRBV and 14 to 15 TRBJ segments found across samples. COPE and FqMerger were used to merge the filtered high-quality paired reads into contigs. BLAST was used to align contigs to IMGT TRBV, TRBD and TRBJ reference genes, with CDR3 defined following IMGT. Any clonotype with a frequency above 0.1% was counted as a highly expanded clone. Shannon entropy was used to measure repertoire diversity, and the Gini coefficient was used to measure V-J evenness. A clonotype found in more than one individual was treated as public. In-frame beta chains were kept once TCRdb had trimmed the public reads at Q25 with fastp and called clones with MiXCR. Rows matching on CDR3 protein sequence are summarized as one entry with the most common DNA and genes. TCRdb, not the original authors, processed these V and J calls. This sample gives approximately 270,000 distinct CDR3 sequences in total; 18% of them show up just once. The ten most abundant clones make up around 15% of the sample.

These data were also reused for a study on T cells in Graves' hyperthyroidism and ophthalmopathy. That second report states: Stable Graves' hyperthyroidism was defined as the absence of progression to ophthalmopathy over 18 months of follow-up. Hyperthyroidism patients were newly diagnosed, had a disease duration of under 2 months, and were aged 18 to 65 years. Patients with uncontrolled infections, other autoimmune diseases, pregnancy or lactation were excluded. Diagnoses were established on the basis of clinical symptoms, serum thyroxine and TRAb, thyroid ultrasound, and orbital computed tomography. A first-round RT-PCR of the TCR CDR3 used the HTBI primer set with the Qiagen OneStep RT-PCR kit. Most expanded thyroid clonotypes (frequency above 0.001) were also detected in blood, a finding suggesting that blood repertoires may reflect thyroid immune responses. In cross-validation, a model built on a 13 V-J signature told ophthalmopathy apart from stable hyperthyroidism with 87.88% sensitivity and around 81% specificity, and in testing the same model reached 80%/75%. During validation, the model predicted progression to ophthalmopathy a median of around six months ahead of onset, with almost 71% sensitivity and almost 75% specificity. To identify TCR V-J signatures that set the groups apart, the researchers used a discovery cohort of about a hundred patients, made up of around 40 with Graves' ophthalmopathy and some 56 with stable Graves' hyperthyroidism. An independent validation cohort of fewer than 20 hyperthyroidism patients and over 15 patients who later progressed to ophthalmopathy tested prospective prediction of ophthalmopathy. The 90 to 100 discovery patients were randomly divided into training and test sets at a 7:3 ratio. Thyroid tissue and blood T-cell repertoires from roughly six Graves' hyperthyroidism patients were also compared in the study. After blood sampling, hyperthyroidism patients were treated with methimazole at a starting dose of 30 mg daily, and ophthalmopathy patients were treated with high-dose intravenous methylprednisolone. A second multiplex PCR round built the libraries, followed by size selection and purification. Libraries were sequenced paired-end with 100 bp reads on an Illumina HiSeq2000. SOAPnuke was used to process the raw data, removing reads that contained adapters or uncalled bases, had a mean Phred below 15, or lacked an exact match to the constant primer or identifier. High-quality paired reads were merged with COPE v1.2.5, and unique nucleotide sequences were defined as clonotypes. MiTCR v1.1 was used to align clonotypes to the IMGT TRBV, TRBD and TRBJ reference segments. Analysis was restricted to V-J combinations with a frequency above 0.0001, which covered 98% to 99.2% of repertoires. The TCS score was defined as F50 (clonal expansion) divided by E x V (chaos), with BLOSUM62-based TCRdist calculated between CDR3 peptides within each V-J. Welch's t-statistics and random forest reduced 500 to 550 V-J features to about 12, which were used in a naive Bayes classifier (R e1071). Sample size was not statistically predetermined, and blinding of investigators to group allocation was not performed. TCR Vbeta CDR3 sequencing of approximately 140 peripheral blood samples (under 45 ophthalmopathy, about 75 hyperthyroidism and some 17 progressor patients) is reported in the paper.

The sample here was peripheral blood mononuclear cells (PBMCs), taken at new diagnosis, from a patient treated with antithyroid drugs. This receptor chain uses TRBV20-1 and TRBJ2-1; matching of 5 bases hints at TRBD2 as the D gene. This sequence was found in a woman in her thirties with Graves disease. Donor details come from another sample of the same person, matched by shared clones. The DNA sequence reads TGCAGTGCCCTGGAGGACTCCTACAATGAGCAGTTCTTC. The encoded protein is CSALEDSYNEQFF.